This TCR beta chain was captured in a study of cytomegalovirus exposure and HLA in healthy donors. The primer mix had 60 Vbeta and 13 Jbeta primers. Some clones are missing from TCRdb's copy, which holds only in-frame ones; the method was immunoSEQ multiplex PCR. The sample holds tens of thousands of clones, roughly 85% seen once. Of note for this clone: In the same sample, other DNA sequences code for this CDR3.

This CDR3 has 14 residues. V was shortened by 0 bases and J by 9 bases, with 10 bases between the two germline ends. Germline assignment: CDR1 SGHNT and CDR2 YYREEE (reference sequence). Source material: PBMCs. The V call is TRBV5-4, the J call TRBJ1-6; D possibly corresponds to TRBD1 (5 bases). The clonotype was recovered from a man aged 30 to 39 in good health and CMV-seronegative. The CDR3 here is CASSLGQGTSPLHF. In nucleotides, the CDR3 is TGTGCCAGCAGCTTGGGGCAGGGCACTTCACCCCTCCACTTT. Looking up the rest from reference TRBV5-4 and TRBJ1-6 gives the full variable domain: ETGVTQSPTHLIKTRGQQVTLRCSSQSGHNTVSWYQQALGQGPQFIFQYYREEENGRGNFPPRFSGLQFPNYSSELNVNALELDDSALYLCASSLGQGTSPLHFGNGTRLTVT.